This TCR beta chain was profiled in a study of blood T cell repertoires in COVID-19. V was shortened by 1 base and J by 4 bases, with 10 bases between the two germline ends. In germline, CDR1 is SGHAT, CDR2 FQNNGV. This CDR3 contains 15 residues. The method was immunoSEQ multiplex PCR; TCRdb's version includes in-frame clones alone and lacks a portion of them. The table includes under 250,000 clones, roughly 80% detected once. Material for sequencing was peripheral blood. The chain recombines TRBV11-2 with TRBJ1-4, with TRBD1 as a possible D gene (5 bases). The receptor comes from a woman aged 40 to 55 with active or convalescent COVID-19. The DNA for the CDR3 is TGTGCCAGCAGCTTAGGACAGCCGGGTAATGAAAAACTGTTTTTT. Amino acids: CASSLGQPGNEKLFF.